This is a list of T cell receptor beta chains from one sample in a study of T cells in Graves' hyperthyroidism and ophthalmopathy. TCRdb re-derived calls from the multiplex PCR reads in MiXCR, one entry per CDR3 protein. Of approximately 520,000 distinct CDR3 sequences in the sample, about 20% were seen once. Material: blood. These receptors were taken from a man between 18 and 29 years old with Graves' hyperthyroidism. Each CDR3 is given with its conserved first and last residue.

j_gene	v_gene	CDR3aa
TRBJ1-2	TRBV12-3/TRBV12-4	CASSRDSTNYGYTF
TRBJ1-2	TRBV12-3/TRBV12-4	CASSLSEQDNGYTF
TRBJ2-7	TRBV28	CASSFISGRTEQYF
TRBJ2-7	TRBV12-5	CASGLTGANYEQYF
TRBJ2-3	TRBV20-1	CSASGGTSGSTDTQYF
TRBJ1-3	TRBV2	CASGGGHIGNTIYF
TRBJ1-5	TRBV20-1	CSAPLRGSNQPQHF
TRBJ1-6	TRBV28	CASSLGTGGLNSPLHF
TRBJ2-7	TRBV7-8	CASSFIPPGLAGVDEQYF
TRBJ1-1	TRBV15	CATSSAGGGTEAFF
TRBJ1-5	TRBV27	CASSKAGTGYQPQHF
TRBJ2-5	TRBV6-2/TRBV6-3	CASSRTGGMETQYF
TRBJ2-2	TRBV30	CAWAVIAGGTGELFF
TRBJ1-2	TRBV3-1	CASSQRDRFYGYTF
TRBJ1-3	TRBV6-2/TRBV6-3	CASSYSKGSGNTIYF
TRBJ1-5	TRBV7-6	CASSLAPGPGESSQPQHF
TRBJ2-7	TRBV6-2/TRBV6-3	CASSSRRGNEQYF
TRBJ2-7	TRBV12-3/TRBV12-4	CASSLGTGVSEQYF
TRBJ2-4	TRBV5-1	CASSRGATGVPKNIQYF
TRBJ1-2	TRBV27	CASSPPTGHGGYTF
TRBJ2-7	TRBV7-9	CASSLALNGQDYEQYF
TRBJ1-1	TRBV7-9	CASSLVKGDTEAFF
TRBJ2-2	TRBV6-1	CASSEGAGVTGELFF
TRBJ2-2	TRBV5-1	CASSRGTGGTGELFF
TRBJ1-1	TRBV10-3	CAISGWEPNTEAFF
TRBJ1-5	TRBV6-1	CASSEVGTNQPQHF
TRBJ1-1	TRBV6-1	CASSEARGNTEAFF
TRBJ1-6	TRBV6-4	CASSPDPRDITYNSPLHF
TRBJ1-1	TRBV3-1	CASSQMAWAAGRPEAFF
TRBJ1-3	TRBV5-1	CASSFGYGGRTSGNTIYF
TRBJ1-1	TRBV9	CASSVEGKNTEAFF
TRBJ2-7	TRBV5-1	CASSQTGASDEQYF
TRBJ2-5	TRBV2	CASSEGQAHQETQYF
TRBJ2-7	TRBV19	CASSIFLVGPSYEQYF
TRBJ1-5	TRBV6-1	CASSPETWQYHPQHF
TRBJ2-3	TRBV20-1	CSASPLPSTDTQYF
TRBJ1-2	TRBV2	CASTPGAEWYGYTF
TRBJ2-5	TRBV20-1	CSARDGTSGIKTQYF
TRBJ1-1	TRBV2	CASGRGIRGEAFF
TRBJ1-2	TRBV12-3/TRBV12-4	CASSSETGLDGYTF
TRBJ1-5	TRBV12-3/TRBV12-4	CASSYDRGQPQHF
TRBJ2-5	TRBV6-2/TRBV6-3	CASSLTGGGGETQYF
TRBJ2-2	TRBV10-2	CASREKTGLGAGELFF
TRBJ1-2	TRBV5-1	CASSPHGTNYGYTF
TRBJ1-2	TRBV19	CASSIDVPGHPGLGYTF
TRBJ1-1	TRBV3-1	CASSRMTGQGPTEAFF
TRBJ1-1	TRBV15	CATSRDTGPNTEAFF
TRBJ1-1	TRBV13	CASSLGAGEGTEAFF
TRBJ2-7	TRBV29-1	CSVWLSSYEQYF
TRBJ1-1	TRBV10-3	CAVARTLNTEAFF
TRBJ1-2	TRBV6-1	CASRDRGRDYGYTF
TRBJ2-5	TRBV6-1	CASRLTRDQETQYF
TRBJ2-5	TRBV10-3	CAISVNELGAQAETQYF
TRBJ1-2	TRBV28	CASSRLTLGNYGYTF
TRBJ2-5	TRBV5-1	CASSLDLAGGEETQYF
TRBJ1-1	TRBV18	CASQRGRGEGTEAFF